The 10 T cell receptor beta chains given below trace back to one sample, sequenced in a study of T cells in localized non-small cell lung cancer. Sequencing used immunoSEQ multiplex PCR; TCRdb keeps in-frame clones, though not all of them. The repertoire holds around 53,000 clones, roughly 80% seen once, with about 4% in the top ten. The specimen comprised PBMCs, sampled before any cancer treatment. All receptors come from a woman aged 40-70 years with stage II lung adenocarcinoma.

The J gene is TRBJ1-1, the V gene TRBV27; D ambiguous. V was clipped by 8 bases and J by 6 bases, with 16 bases between them. Germline CDR1 reads MNHEY; CDR2 reads SMNVEV (reference sequence). There are 13 residues in the CDR3. CDR3 protein: CASGVSAFSEAFF. CDR3 DNA sequence: TGTGCCAGCGGGGTCTCAGCTTTCTCTGAAGCTTTCTTT.

The sample holds one count of this clone. The rearrangement links TRBV9 to TRBJ2-3, with D perhaps TRBD2 (7 bases). This CDR3 has 15 amino acids. Germline CDR1 SGDLS, CDR2 YYNGEE. Trimming pared 2 bases from V and 2 bases from J, leaving 12 bases between. The CDR3: CASSVTGTNTDTQYF. In nucleotides, the CDR3 is TGTGCCAGCAGCGTCACAGGGACTAACACAGATACGCAGTATTTT.

This chain links TRBV11-2 with TRBJ2-5; 7 bases align to TRBD1. The CDR3 spans 14 residues. CDR1 SGHAT and CDR2 FQNNGV come from the germline V gene. The junction had 3 bases not matched to a gene; V was cut back by 3 bases and J by 2 bases. CDR3: CASSFLGQQETQYF. The CDR3 DNA reads as TGTGCCAGCAGCTTCCTGGGACAGCAAGAGACCCAGTACTTC. The full variable domain, in which reference TRBV11-2 and TRBJ2-5 provide the parts outside the CDR3, is EAGVAQSPRYKIIEKRQSVAFWCNPISGHATLYWYQQILGQGPKLLIQFQNNGVVDDSQLPKDRFSAERLKGVDSTLKIQPAKLEDSAVYLCASSFLGQQETQYFGPGTRLLVL.

The chain employs TRBV10-2 and TRBJ1-4, with 9 bases identical to TRBD1. Germline V gene data show CDR1 as WSHSY and CDR2 as SAAADI. CDR3 length: 14 residues. The V and J ends lost 7 bases and 5 bases, in that order; junction bases with no gene match: 5. The CDR3 nucleotides read TGCGCCAGCACCGACAGGGGGTGGAATGAAAAACTGTTTTTT. Encoded protein: CASTDRGWNEKLFF.

The chain links TRBV5-1 to TRBJ1-5; no clear D. The germline CDR1 and CDR2 sequences are SGHRS and YFSETQ. Trimming removed 8 bases at V and 3 bases at J, with 12 bases between. This CDR3 region has 13 residues. The CDR3 here is CARIVPPNQPQHF. In DNA form, the CDR3 reads TGCGCCAGAATAGTACCTCCCAATCAGCCCCAGCATTTT.

This chain connects TRBV5-1 to TRBJ1-1; a weak D match, TRBD1 (5 bases). The CDR3 is 13 amino acids. The germline V gene encodes CDR1 SGHRS and CDR2 YFSETQ. V lost 4 bases and J 5 bases, leaving 12 bases between the germline ends. The CDR3 reads CASSRGLETEAFF. Written as DNA, the CDR3 is TGCGCCAGCAGCCGGGGACTGGAAACTGAAGCTTTCTTT.

The gene calls are TRBV5-1 and TRBJ2-1; unclear D gene. Germline CDR1 reads SGHRS; CDR2 reads YFSETQ. Trimming shortened V by 5 bases and J by 0 bases, and 12 bases separated the two germline ends. This CDR3 has 15 residues. The CDR3 spells CASSSLDPSYNEQFF. The CDR3, as DNA: TGCGCCAGCAGTTCCCTGGACCCCTCCTACAATGAGCAGTTCTTC.

The chain links TRBV19 to TRBJ1-5; D unclear. The CDR3 has 10 residues. Looked up from germline, CDR1 is LNHDA and CDR2 is SQIVND (reference sequence). With 11 bases removed from V and 9 bases from J, the gap between germline ends came to 11 bases. The DNA for the CDR3 is TGTGCCCTCGACTTGAGGCCCCAGCATTTT. This codes for CALDLRPQHF. The full variable domain, its missing parts supplied by reference TRBV19 and TRBJ1-5, is DGGITQSPKYLFRKEGQNVTLSCEQNLNHDAMYWYRQDPGQGLRLIYYSQIVNDFQKGDIAEGYSVSREKKESFPLTVTSAQKNPTAFYLCALDLRPQHFGDGTRLSIL.

The chain employs TRBV27 and TRBJ1-2, with D uncertain. The V gene's germline CDR1 is MNHEY and CDR2 SMNVEV (reference sequence). The CDR3 spans 13 residues. The V end lost 3 bases, the J end lost 6 bases, and 11 bases lay between the germline ends. DNA for the CDR3: TGTGCCAGCAGTTTCCCTGCCGGTAATGGCTACACCTTC. This gives the protein CASSFPAGNGYTF.

The V call is TRBV6-5, the J call TRBJ2-7, with a possible D match to TRBD1 (5 bases). V was clipped by 6 bases and J by 5 bases, with 14 bases between them. Germline values: CDR1 MNHEY, CDR2 SVGAGI. The CDR3 runs to 13 residues. The CDR3 DNA reads as TGTGCCAGCAGGATGACAGTATCTCACGAGCAGTACTTC. Amino acid sequence: CASRMTVSHEQYF.